This T cell receptor beta chain is from a study of T cell repertoires in cytomegalovirus infection. CDR1 and CDR2 (germline): SGHVS, FNYEAQ. V lost 5 bases, J lost 3 bases, and 6 bases stayed unmatched. This CDR3 comprises 14 residues. Each CDR3 protein gets one entry after TCRdb re-called the reads with MiXCR. Of about 340,000 distinct CDR3 sequences listed, roughly 29% are singletons. This clonotype has a count of ten or more. Antigen unknown. This receptor was identified in a human donor in good health (CMV status not recorded). Some clones in this sample may be carry-over from other donors' samples. Specimen: cultured PBMCs, collected from culture after CMV antigen stimulation. V is TRBV7-6 and J is TRBJ2-7; 8 bases are shared with TRBD1. The CDR3 DNA reads TGTGCCAGCAGCCCCAGGACAGGGCTCTACGAGCAGTACTTC. Residues: CASSPRTGLYEQYF.